The 18 T cell receptor beta chains below come from one sample, sequenced in a study of beta chain features in type 1 diabetes. What was sequenced were expressed TCRB transcripts, since all of the isolated RNA had been reverse transcribed. TCRdb keeps only in-frame clones here, not all; method: immunoSEQ multiplex PCR. Of around 250,000 clones in the sample, 27% were seen once. The source material was central memory CD4+ T cells from blood. The origin of the receptors is a man aged 25-45 years in good health.

With regard to this clone: The sample carries other DNA sequences with the same CDR3. The chain joins TRBV25-1 to TRBJ2-7; D gene uncertain. Trimming stripped 1 base from V and 2 bases from J, with 9 bases between. Looked up from germline, CDR1 is MGHDK and CDR2 is SYGVNS. The CDR3 consists of 14 residues. The CDR3 DNA follows: TGTGCCAGCAGTGAATTGGGCGGCGCCTACGAGCAGTACTTC. It specifies CASSELGGAYEQYF.

The chain combines TRBV30 with TRBJ2-3; the match to TRBD2 covers 10 bases. The CDR3 has 15 amino acids. Trimming at V came to 2 bases and at J to 1 base, leaving 3 bases not matched to a gene. Germline loops: CDR1 GTSNPN, CDR2 SVGIG (reference sequence). The CDR3 protein is CAWSRSGGGTDTQYF. The CDR3, as DNA: TGTGCCTGGAGTAGAAGCGGGGGGGGCACAGATACGCAGTATTTT.

The chain combines TRBV7-9 with TRBJ2-7; D is perhaps TRBD1 or TRBD2 (5 bases each). This CDR3 is built from 12 residues. Between the trimmed V and J ends, which lost 10 bases and 9 bases, there was a span of 19 bases. Germline V CDR1 and CDR2: SEHNR, FQNEAQ (reference sequence). The chain's CDR3 is CATHFPGLGQYF. The CDR3 nucleotides read TGTGCCACCCATTTTCCGGGGCTCGGGCAGTACTTC. The complete variable domain, with remaining parts taken from reference TRBV7-9 and TRBJ2-7, reads DTGVSQNPRHKITKRGQNVTFRCDPISEHNRLYWYRQTLGQGPEFLTYFQNEAQLEKSRLLSDRFSAERPKGSFSTLEIQRTEQGDSAMYLCATHFPGLGQYFGPGTRLTVT.

The sample holds a few counts of this clone. J is TRBJ2-3 and V is TRBV7-2, with a weak D call TRBD2 (6 bases). The CDR3 totals 15 residues. V lost 4 bases and J lost 0, with 11 bases in between. Germline V gene sequence: CDR1 SGHTA, CDR2 FQGNSA. Here the CDR3 reads CASSSSGSSTDTQYF. Written as DNA, the CDR3 is TGTGCCAGCAGCTCCAGCGGGTCTAGCACAGATACGCAGTATTTT.

V usage is TRBV25-1 and J usage is TRBJ1-2; D is perhaps TRBD1 (5 bases). This CDR3 has 16 residues. Germline CDR1 reads MGHDK; CDR2 reads SYGVNS. V lost 2 bases to trimming and J lost 4 bases, with 17 bases between them. Written as DNA, the CDR3 is TGTGCCAGCAGTGAAGCCGGGGCCGCCCGCCTCTATGGCTACACCTTC. Translated: CASSEAGAARLYGYTF.

The gene calls are TRBV29-1 and TRBJ2-3; perhaps TRBD2 as D (7 bases). The V end lost 5 bases, the J end lost 10 bases, and 22 bases lay between the germline ends. Germline V gives CDR1 SQVTM, CDR2 ANQGSEA. CDR3 length equals 14 residues. CDR3 loop: CSVYAGAGAGAQYF. CDR3 nucleotides: TGCAGCGTTTACGCGGGAGCAGGGGCGGGAGCGCAGTATTTT.

The chain has TRBV30 and TRBJ1-1; D is unclear. The germline V gene has CDR1 GTSNPN and CDR2 SVGIG (reference sequence). There are 12 residues in the CDR3. Trimming left V 2 bases short and J 4 bases short, with 8 bases between. The CDR3, as DNA: TGTGCCTGGAGTAGGCCGTCCACTGAAGCTTTCTTT. Residues: CAWSRPSTEAFF.

The chain joins TRBV7-8 to TRBJ1-5; D not resolved. Between the trimmed V and J ends, which lost 1 base and 7 bases, there was a span of 8 bases. Germline CDR1 SGHVS, CDR2 FQNEAQ. This CDR3 has 13 residues. The CDR3 nucleotides are TGTGCCAGCAGCTTAGGAGTGGCACAGCCCCAGCATTTT. It encodes CASSLGVAQPQHF.

This clone was picked up many times. This chain links TRBV4-2 with TRBJ1-1; D unresolved. The V end lost 3 bases, the J end lost 3 bases, and 8 bases lay between the germline ends. The CDR3 covers 13 residues. Germline V gene data show CDR1 as LGHNA and CDR2 as YNFKEQ. The CDR3 bases are TGTGCCAGCAGCCAGGTTTTGGACACTGAAGCTTTCTTT. It translates to CASSQVLDTEAFF.

V usage is TRBV19 and J usage is TRBJ2-2; D uncertain. Trimming pared 7 bases from V and 1 base from J, leaving 4 bases between. The V gene's germline CDR1 is LNHDA and CDR2 SQIVND (reference sequence). The CDR3 contains 12 residues. CDR3 bases: TGTGCCAGTACAGTGAACACCGGGGAGCTGTTTTTT. It translates to CASTVNTGELFF.

The table lists this clone with many counts. The V and J genes are TRBV4-3 and TRBJ2-5; D not certain. The germline V gene encodes CDR1 LGHNA and CDR2 YSLEER. The V gene lost 0 bases and the J gene lost 6 bases, with 11 bases spanning the gap. The CDR3 contains 14 residues. The CDR3 here is CASSQDDRQKTQYF. The CDR3 DNA is TGCGCCAGCAGCCAAGATGACCGTCAAAAGACCCAGTACTTC.

The chain carries TRBV5-6 and TRBJ2-5; the D gene is possibly TRBD2 (5 bases). CDR1 SGHDT and CDR2 YYEEEE come from the germline V gene. CDR3 length equals 11 residues. V shed 4 bases and J shed 5 bases, with 6 bases lying between them. Written as DNA, the CDR3 is TGTGCCAGCAGCCGGAGGGAGACCCAGTACTTC. Protein product: CASSRRETQYF.

This clone occurred a few times. This chain links TRBV2 with TRBJ2-1; no reliable D call. The CDR3 spans 15 residues. CDR1 is SNHLY and CDR2 is FYNNEI in the germline V gene. The V end was cut by 1 base, the J end by 6 bases, with 13 bases between. DNA of the CDR3: TGTGCCAGCAGTGAAGACTCCCAATTCGGCAATGAGCAGTTCTTC. Its translation: CASSEDSQFGNEQFF.

In regard to this clone: Additional DNA sequences in this sample encode the identical CDR3. V is TRBV18 and J is TRBJ2-3; D is uncertain. Per the germline V gene, CDR1 is KGHSH and CDR2 is LQKENI. The CDR3 is made up of 12 amino acids. V was pared by 3 bases and J by 5 bases, with 6 bases between. The CDR3 loop is CASSPLVDTQYF. CDR3 DNA: TGTGCCAGCTCACCCTTGGTAGATACGCAGTATTTT.

There are a few counts of this clone. This chain joins TRBV25-1 and TRBJ2-7; 9 bases are a match to TRBD1. Germline V gene lookup returns CDR1 MGHDK and CDR2 SYGVNS. The CDR3 runs to 13 residues. The V and J ends lost 9 bases and 4 bases, in that order; junction bases with no gene match: 7. CDR3 bases: TGTGCCAGTCTGGGGGACAGGGCTTACGAGCAGTACTTC. As protein: CASLGDRAYEQYF.

This clone has just a few counts. The V call is TRBV19, the J call TRBJ2-4; TRBD1 agrees at 12 bases. With 3 bases clipped from V and 11 bases from J, the junction kept 8 bases outside the gene matches. The CDR3 has 15 amino acids. Germline V lookup: CDR1 LNHDA, CDR2 SQIVND (reference sequence). Written as DNA, the CDR3 is TGTGCCAGTAGTATCGGGACAGGGGGCGTGACGGTTCAGTACTTC. Protein: CASSIGTGGVTVQYF.

The V and J genes are TRBV11-2 and TRBJ2-1, with D perhaps matching TRBD2 (6 bases). Germline CDR1 and CDR2: SGHAT and FQNNGV. The CDR3 length is 15 residues. V lost 4 bases and J 9 bases, leaving 19 bases between the germline ends. The CDR3 sequence: CASSSITGVSSEQFF. As DNA, the CDR3 is TGTGCCAGCAGCTCGATTACGGGGGTATCAAGTGAGCAGTTCTTC. The whole variable domain, remainder taken from reference TRBV11-2 and TRBJ2-1, is EAGVAQSPRYKIIEKRQSVAFWCNPISGHATLYWYQQILGQGPKLLIQFQNNGVVDDSQLPKDRFSAERLKGVDSTLKIQPAKLEDSAVYLCASSSITGVSSEQFFGPGTRLTVL.

This clone was seen once. The CDR3 loop reads CASSQEGAGEQYF. DNA for the CDR3: TGCGCCAGCAGCCAAGAGGGGGCGGGTGAGCAGTACTTC. This chain uses TRBV4-3 with TRBJ2-7; tentatively, D is TRBD1 (6 bases). Germline-derived CDR1 and CDR2 are LGHNA and YSLEER. The V and J ends lost 0 bases and 7 bases respectively, with 10 bases between them. This CDR3 contains 13 residues.